This is a list of T cell receptor beta chains from one sample in a study of a mutant IDH1 vaccine in newly diagnosed glioma. Libraries were prepared by immunoSEQ multiplex PCR; TCRdb keeps only in-frame clonotypes and omits some of them. This table holds approximately 80,000 clones, more than 80% found once. No antigen has been assigned to these receptors. Sequences were derived from PBMCs, sampled from a glioma patient whose treatment included an IDH1 peptide vaccine. The source is a man in his forties with glioma. Each CDR3 is given with its conserved first and last residue. A D gene is named only where the DNA matches it firmly. The size of a clone is reported for some rows only, either as once, few or many, or as a class for expanded clones.

D,size,J,V,DNA,CDR3
TRBD1,NA,TRBJ1-2,TRBV28,TGTGCCAGCAGTCCCCCGACAGGGGGCGAAGGCTACACCTTC,CASSPPTGGEGYTF
NA,NA,TRBJ2-7,TRBV6-5,TGTGCCAGCAGAACGGGCCTCTACGAGCAGTACTTC,CASRTGLYEQYF
NA,NA,TRBJ2-3,TRBV11-1,TGTGCCAGCAGCTTAGCGTCGCGGCAGTCAGATACGCAGTATTTT,CASSLASRQSDTQYF
NA,NA,TRBJ1-1,TRBV11-2,TGTGCCAGCAGCTTAGATCGAACGGGGGACTACGCTTTCTTT,CASSLDRTGDYAFF
NA,NA,TRBJ1-2,TRBV5-5,TGTGCCAGCAGCTCCATCTCGGTGCCCACTAACTATGGCTACACCTTC,CASSSISVPTNYGYTF
TRBD1,NA,TRBJ1-1,TRBV9,TGTGCCAGCAGCGGGGACAGCCAGAACACTGAAGCTTTCTTT,CASSGDSQNTEAFF
TRBD1,NA,TRBJ2-3,TRBV19,TGTGCCAGTGGACAGGGGGCGGTTAGCACAGATACGCAGTATTTT,CASGQGAVSTDTQYF
TRBD1,many,TRBJ1-3,TRBV7-9,TGTGCCAGCAGCTTAGAGGCTGGACAGGGAGTTTGGGGAAACACCATATATTTT,CASSLEAGQGVWGNTIYF
NA,NA,TRBJ2-1,TRBV11-2,TGTGCCAGCAGAATTCCGGGGCACAATGAGCAGTTCTTC,CASRIPGHNEQFF
NA,NA,TRBJ2-7,TRBV4-2,TGTGCCAGCAGCCTAGAAGACGGGAGCTACGAGCAGTACTTC,CASSLEDGSYEQYF
NA,NA,TRBJ2-5,TRBV7-2,TGTGCCAGCAGCTTAGAGCGGCCACCGAGGGAGACCCAGTACTTC,CASSLERPPRETQYF
NA,NA,TRBJ2-7,TRBV5-1,TGCGCCAGCAGCTTGATCAGTACCTACGAGCAGTACTTC,CASSLISTYEQYF
TRBD2,NA,TRBJ2-3,TRBV5-1,TGCGCCAGCAGCTTCGGACTAGCGGGGGACCAGGGAGGGCAGTATTTT,CASSFGLAGDQGGQYF
TRBD1,NA,TRBJ2-1,TRBV11-2,TGTGCCAGCAGCTCCCCCCGGGACAGGGCCTACAATGAGCAGTTCTTC,CASSSPRDRAYNEQFF
NA,NA,TRBJ2-3,TRBV19,TGTGCCAGTAGTATCCGGGAGAGGGGCGCAGATACGCAGTATTTT,CASSIRERGADTQYF
NA,NA,TRBJ2-7,TRBV10-1,TGCGCCAGCAGTGAGGGAGGCAGGGGAGAGCAGTACTTC,CASSEGGRGEQYF
NA,NA,TRBJ2-2,TRBV19,TGTGCCAGTAGTATTACAGGGAACACCGGGGAGCTGTTTTTT,CASSITGNTGELFF
TRBD2,NA,TRBJ2-1,TRBV5-6,TGTGCCAGCAGCTTGGGTGGACTAGGGACCTACAATGAGCAGTTCTTC,CASSLGGLGTYNEQFF
TRBD2,NA,TRBJ2-1,TRBV5-6,TGTGCCAGCAGCTTCAGGACTAGCGGTCCGATGGAGCAGTTCTTC,CASSFRTSGPMEQFF
TRBD1,NA,TRBJ1-2,TRBV4-1,TGCGCCAGCAGCCCAGGACAGGGAGGCTATGGCTACACCTTC,CASSPGQGGYGYTF
NA,NA,TRBJ1-2,TRBV6-4,TGTGCCAGCAGTGACTCGAGGAGACCTCCTAACTATGGCTACACCTTC,CASSDSRRPPNYGYTF
TRBD1,NA,TRBJ1-6,TRBV2,TGTGCCAGCAGTGAGACAGGGGGCTCCTATAATTCACCCCTCCACTTT,CASSETGGSYNSPLHF
NA,few,TRBJ1-2,TRBV7-2,TGTGCCAGCAGCTTACAAGGCTATGGCTACACCTTC,CASSLQGYGYTF
NA,many,TRBJ1-2,TRBV14,TGTGCCAGCAGCCAAGCGACGGGGGCGTCCTATGGCTACACCTTC,CASSQATGASYGYTF
TRBD1,NA,TRBJ2-7,TRBV5-1,TGCGCCAGCAGCTTGGGCGGACAGGGGGCGTTCGCCCAAAACTACGAGCAGTACTTC,CASSLGGQGAFAQNYEQYF
TRBD1,NA,TRBJ2-3,TRBV5-1,TGCGCCAGCACCCAGGGACAGGGATCGGCAGATACGCAGTATTTT,CASTQGQGSADTQYF
TRBD1,NA,TRBJ2-2,TRBV11-2,TGTGCCAGCACCCGGACAGGGGGAGTCGGGGAGCTGTTTTTT,CASTRTGGVGELFF
NA,NA,TRBJ1-4,TRBV19,TGTGCCAGTAGTATTCGGGCAGGCCCTAATGAAAAACTGTTTTTT,CASSIRAGPNEKLFF
NA,NA,TRBJ1-2,TRBV7-2,TGTGCCAGCAGCTTACAGTACCACTATGGCTACACCTTC,CASSLQYHYGYTF
NA,NA,TRBJ2-2,TRBV9,TGTGCCAGCAGCGTACTCCTCCAAGGGTACACCGGGGAGCTGTTTTTT,CASSVLLQGYTGELFF
NA,NA,TRBJ2-6,TRBV13,TGTGCCAGCAGCCCCCACCGCCCTGGGGCCAACGTCCTGACTTTC,CASSPHRPGANVLTF
NA,NA,TRBJ2-3,TRBV5-5,TGTGCCAGCAGCTTGATGTTGGTAGGGACAGATACGCAGTATTTT,CASSLMLVGTDTQYF
TRBD1,NA,TRBJ2-7,TRBV7-2,TGTGCCAGCAGACGGACAGGGGTGTACGAGCAGTACTTC,CASRRTGVYEQYF
TRBD2,NA,TRBJ2-3,TRBV15,TGTGCCACCAGTAAGAGGGCCGGGCTAGCGGGGGGGCCCACAGATACGCAGTATTTT,CATSKRAGLAGGPTDTQYF
NA,once,TRBJ2-3,TRBV9,TGTGCCAGCAGCTCCTTAGCGAGCACAGATACGCAGTATTTT,CASSSLASTDTQYF
NA,NA,TRBJ1-5,TRBV19,TGTGCCAGTAGTATCCCTCCCGGGGGGGAGCCCCAGCATTTT,CASSIPPGGEPQHF
NA,NA,TRBJ2-3,TRBV7-9,TGTGCCAGCAGCCTCGGACAGCAAAGCGGTACGCAGTATTTT,CASSLGQQSGTQYF
TRBD1,NA,TRBJ1-5,TRBV28,TGTGCCAGCAGTTTCGGACAGGGAAAGTTTCAGCCCCAGCATTTT,CASSFGQGKFQPQHF
TRBD1,NA,TRBJ1-2,TRBV4-3,TGCGCCAGCAGCCAAACCATGGACAGGGGATACTATGGCTACACCTTC,CASSQTMDRGYYGYTF
NA,NA,TRBJ2-1,TRBV29-1,TGCAGCGTGGCCCCGGGGGCCTCCAACAATGAGCAGTTCTTC,CSVAPGASNNEQFF
NA,few,TRBJ1-4,TRBV28,TGTGCCAGCAGTTCCCGGCGGTGGGAAAAACTGTTTTTT,CASSSRRWEKLFF
NA,NA,TRBJ1-1,TRBV28,TGTGCCAGCAGCCTCCCGCTGACAGGATGGACTGAAGCTTTCTTT,CASSLPLTGWTEAFF
NA,NA,TRBJ2-2,TRBV28,TGTGCCAGCAGATTGACAGGTTCCGGGACCGGGGAGCTGTTTTTT,CASRLTGSGTGELFF
NA,NA,TRBJ2-1,TRBV20-1,TGCAGTGTCCCGTGGGAGGAGCAGTTCTTC,CSVPWEEQFF
TRBD1,NA,TRBJ2-6,TRBV7-7,TGTGCTACCAGGGGGCCTGGGGCCAACGTCCTGACTTTC,CATRGPGANVLTF
NA,NA,TRBJ1-5,TRBV6-6,TGTGCCAGCAGCCCCGCAGGAAGCAATCAGCCCCAGCATTTT,CASSPAGSNQPQHF
TRBD2,NA,TRBJ2-5,TRBV18,TGTGCCAGCTCACCAGTCCTACCGGGACTAGAGCAAGAGACCCAGTACTTC,CASSPVLPGLEQETQYF
NA,once,TRBJ1-2,TRBV28,TGTGCCAGCAAATCCCCGGGACTCTATGGCTACACCTTC,CASKSPGLYGYTF
NA,NA,TRBJ1-6,TRBV7-8,TGTGCCAGCAGCTTACGCAGAAACAGGGTGACTTCACCCCTCCACTTT,CASSLRRNRVTSPLHF
NA,few,TRBJ1-1,TRBV28,TGTGCCAGCATCCCCGGGGGGAACACTGAAGCTTTCTTT,CASIPGGNTEAFF
TRBD2,NA,TRBJ2-1,TRBV15,TGTGCCACCAGCAGAGTCCTGTGGGAGGGGAGTTCCTACAATGAGCAGTTCTTC,CATSRVLWEGSSYNEQFF
NA,NA,TRBJ2-7,TRBV28,TGTGCCAGCAGCCGCCTGGGCTGGGGGTCCCTCTCCTACGAGCAGTACTTC,CASSRLGWGSLSYEQYF
TRBD1,NA,TRBJ2-2,TRBV27,TGTGCCAGCAGTTTCGAACCGGGACAGAGGAACACCGGGGAGCTGTTTTTT,CASSFEPGQRNTGELFF